The sequence of this TCR beta chain was determined in a study of CD8 T cells in Susac syndrome (dated by TCRdb to 2018 to 2020). About the study as a whole: Whether CD8+ T cell activation and differentiation in Susac syndrome was antigen driven was tested using repertoire sequencing.

High-throughput TCR beta sequencing profiled peripheral blood CD8+ and CD4+ T cells from healthy donors, Susac syndrome patients and multiple sclerosis patients. Multiple sclerosis controls were treatment-naive patients with stable or active relapsing-remitting disease fulfilling revised McDonald criteria. Bulk CD8+ and CD4+ T cells were purified magnetically by negative isolation, whereas CD8+ TEMRA cells were enriched by FACS. Blood was collected in EDTA tubes and processed within 24 hours, with PBMCs isolated through density gradient centrifugation. PBMCs intended for TCR sequencing were cryopreserved in liquid nitrogen and were subsequently thawed in a 37 degrees C water bath. Purity of sorted or isolated CD4+, CD8+ and CD8+ TEMRA cells was at least 90%. To note about this clonotype: The antigen it binds to is not known. The input lacks base qualities; no much larger clone sits a single base away.

RNA was extracted using the RNeasy kit, and roughly 0.45 to 1 microgram was reverse transcribed with random hexamers. TCR beta CDR3 regions were amplified with the immunoSEQ multiplex PCR assay covering 54 Vbeta and 13 Jbeta segments. To correct PCR amplification bias, a synthetic template baseline was used for both primer optimization and computational correction. Regarding the original processing steps: Reads were annotated to V, D and J genes according to IMGT and were analyzed with immunoSEQ Analyzer, with only productive sequences retained. To calculate clonality, Shannon entropy was normalized by log2 of the number of productive unique sequences and then subtracted from one. Public and private clones were assessed among the 100 most prevalent clones of each patient and control. Susac-specific clones were defined as absent from healthy and MS cohorts, 850 to 1,300 published viral clones and other ImmuneACCESS disease sequences. TCRdb ran its own pipeline on the public reads, namely fastp trimming at Q25 and MiXCR clone calling, and kept in-frame beta chains. Rows with a matching CDR3 protein are joined into one entry that keeps the most common DNA and genes. TCRdb, not the authors, supplied the V and J calls. This sample comprises just over 300,000 distinct CDR3 sequences, 92% of them detected only once. The ten largest clones represent approximately 0.065% of the sample.

What the work shows at the level of the full study, not this receptor alone: The TCR sequencing and HLA analysis was acknowledged to have included a relatively small number of individuals.

V is reduced by 4 bases and J by 4 bases, leaving a spacing of 12 bases between them. CDR1 and CDR2, per the germline V gene, are KGHDR and SFDVKD. Counted from cysteine to phenylalanine, this CDR3 has 15 amino acids. Just CDR3 DNA is preserved here, 45 bases in frame from base 1. The sequence derives from a human donor with multiple sclerosis. Material for sequencing was CD4+ T cells from PBMCs. The rearranged segments are TRBV24-1 and TRBJ2-2; TRBD1 is perhaps the D gene, given 5 matching bases. The CDR3 here reads CATSDAKQVTGELFF. The DNA is as follows: TGTGCCACCAGTGACGCAAAACAGGTCACCGGGGAGCTGTTTTTT.